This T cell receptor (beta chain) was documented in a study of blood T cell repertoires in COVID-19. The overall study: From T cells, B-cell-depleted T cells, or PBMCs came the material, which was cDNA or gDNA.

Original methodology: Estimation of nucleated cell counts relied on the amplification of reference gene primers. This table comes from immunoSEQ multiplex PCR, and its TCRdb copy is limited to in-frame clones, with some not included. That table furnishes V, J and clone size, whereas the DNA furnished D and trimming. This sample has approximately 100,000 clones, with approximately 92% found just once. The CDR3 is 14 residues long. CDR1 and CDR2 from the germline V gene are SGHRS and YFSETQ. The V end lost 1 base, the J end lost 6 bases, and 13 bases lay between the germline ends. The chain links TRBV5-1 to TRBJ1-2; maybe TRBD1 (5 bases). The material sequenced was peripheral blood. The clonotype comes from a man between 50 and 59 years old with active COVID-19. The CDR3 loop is CASSLSQVQDGYTF. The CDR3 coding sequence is TGCGCCAGCAGCTTGAGTCAGGTACAGGATGGCTACACCTTC.